Following are 5 T cell receptor beta chains from one sample sequenced in a study of shared clonotypes between healthy human individuals. TCRdb's copy holds only in-frame clones and misses some; the assay was immunoSEQ multiplex PCR. Of hundreds of thousands of clones in the sample, roughly 96% are singletons; the top ten hold more than 0.085%. CD45RO-negative CD8 cells positively selected for CCR7 made up the naive population, which excluded terminally differentiated effector memory CD45RA+ cells. Source material: naive CD8+ T cells sorted from blood. These receptors were taken from a woman aged 25 to 39 in good health.

With respect to this clone: This specimen includes other DNA sequences encoding the same CDR3. The genes are TRBV9 and TRBJ1-5; TRBD1 might be the D (6 bases). The V gene's germline CDR1 is SGDLS and CDR2 YYNGEE. The V end was cut by 0 bases, the J end by 7 bases, with 11 bases between. This CDR3 contains 14 residues. Here the CDR3 reads CASSVGGAGQPQHF. The DNA for the CDR3 is TGTGCCAGCAGCGTAGGGGGGGCTGGACAGCCCCAGCATTTT.

In regard to this clone: The junction departs from germline at one end; a sequencing error may be responsible. Other DNA sequences in the same sample also yield this CDR3. This chain connects TRBV28 to TRBJ2-7, with 8 bases aligning to TRBD1. Per the germline V gene, CDR1 is MDHEN and CDR2 is SYDVKM. There are 13 residues in the CDR3. The CDR3 sequence: CASTLDRGYEQYF. For the CDR3, the DNA is TGTGCCAGCACTTTAGACAGGGGCTACGAGCAGTACTTC.

As for this clone: Additional DNA sequences in this sample encode the identical CDR3. The chain is built from TRBV28 and TRBJ1-4; D possibly corresponds to TRBD1 (6 bases). V lost 6 bases to trimming and J lost 7 bases, with 15 bases between them. The CDR3 runs 14 residues. The germline V gene encodes CDR1 MDHEN and CDR2 SYDVKM. CDR3 DNA: TGTGCCAGCAGCCTACGGGGGCGGGGTGAAAAACTGTTTTTT. It translates to CASSLRGRGEKLFF.

A note on this clone: Other DNA sequences of this sample code for an identical CDR3. The chain carries TRBV19 and TRBJ1-5, with D tentatively TRBD1 (5 bases). Germline CDR1 LNHDA, CDR2 SQIVND (reference sequence). V gave up 3 bases and J gave up 0 bases, with 9 bases separating them. CDR3 size: 15 residues. CDR3 DNA: TGTGCCAGTAGTATTACAGGATATAGCAATCAGCCCCAGCATTTT. Amino acid sequence: CASSITGYSNQPQHF.

The CDR3 here is CASRTRGTEAFF. The DNA of the CDR3 is TGTGCCAGCCGAACGCGGGGAACTGAAGCTTTCTTT. V gene TRBV4-2 combines with J gene TRBJ1-1; D gene unclear. The CDR3 covers 12 residues. Germline V lookup: CDR1 LGHNA, CDR2 YNFKEQ. Trimming left V 8 bases short and J 5 bases short, with 12 bases between.